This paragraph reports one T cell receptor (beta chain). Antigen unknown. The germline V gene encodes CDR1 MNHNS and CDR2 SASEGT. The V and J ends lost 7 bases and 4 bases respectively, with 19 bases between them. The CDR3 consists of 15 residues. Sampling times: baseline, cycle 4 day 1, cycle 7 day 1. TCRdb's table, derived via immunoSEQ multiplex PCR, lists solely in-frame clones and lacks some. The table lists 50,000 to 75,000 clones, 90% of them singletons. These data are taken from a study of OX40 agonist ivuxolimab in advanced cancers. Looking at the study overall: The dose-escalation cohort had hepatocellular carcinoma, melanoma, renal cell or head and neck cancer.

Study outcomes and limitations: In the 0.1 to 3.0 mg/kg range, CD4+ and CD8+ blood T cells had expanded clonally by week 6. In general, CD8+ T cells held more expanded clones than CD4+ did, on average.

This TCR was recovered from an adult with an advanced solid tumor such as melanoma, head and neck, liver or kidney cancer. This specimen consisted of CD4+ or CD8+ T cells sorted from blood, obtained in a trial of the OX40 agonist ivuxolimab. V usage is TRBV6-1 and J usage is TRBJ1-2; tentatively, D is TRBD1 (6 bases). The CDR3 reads CASTPGGSHTYGYTF. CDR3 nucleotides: TGTGCCAGCACCCCGGGGGGCAGCCACACCTATGGCTACACCTTC.